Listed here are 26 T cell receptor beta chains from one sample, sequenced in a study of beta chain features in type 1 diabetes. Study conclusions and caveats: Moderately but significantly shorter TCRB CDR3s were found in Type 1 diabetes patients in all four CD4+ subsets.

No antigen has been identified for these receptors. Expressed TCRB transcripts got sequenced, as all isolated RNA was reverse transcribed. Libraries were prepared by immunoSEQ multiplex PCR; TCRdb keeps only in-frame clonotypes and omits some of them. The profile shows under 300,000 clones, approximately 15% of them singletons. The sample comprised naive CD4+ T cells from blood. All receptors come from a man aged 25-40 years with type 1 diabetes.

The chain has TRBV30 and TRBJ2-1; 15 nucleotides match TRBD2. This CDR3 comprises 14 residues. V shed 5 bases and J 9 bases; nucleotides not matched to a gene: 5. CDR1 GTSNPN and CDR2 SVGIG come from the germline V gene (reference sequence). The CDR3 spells CAWGLAGGRGEQFF. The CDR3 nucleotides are TGTGCCTGGGGACTAGCGGGAGGGCGGGGTGAGCAGTTCTTC.

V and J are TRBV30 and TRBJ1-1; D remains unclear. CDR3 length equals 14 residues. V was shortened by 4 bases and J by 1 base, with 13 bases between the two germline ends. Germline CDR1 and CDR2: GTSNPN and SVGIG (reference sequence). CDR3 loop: CAWNGEGKNTEAFF. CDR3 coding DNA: TGTGCCTGGAACGGAGAAGGCAAGAACACTGAAGCTTTCTTT.

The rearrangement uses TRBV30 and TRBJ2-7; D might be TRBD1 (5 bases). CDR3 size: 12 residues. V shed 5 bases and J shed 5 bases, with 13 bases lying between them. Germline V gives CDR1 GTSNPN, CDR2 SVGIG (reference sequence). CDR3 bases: TGTGCCTGGGCTGACAGCGCAAACGAGCAGTACTTC. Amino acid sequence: CAWADSANEQYF.

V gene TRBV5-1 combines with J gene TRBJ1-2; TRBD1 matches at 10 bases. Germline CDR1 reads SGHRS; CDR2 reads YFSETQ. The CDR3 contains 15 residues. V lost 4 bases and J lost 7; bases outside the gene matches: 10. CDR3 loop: CASSLNRDRGFGYTF. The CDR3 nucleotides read TGCGCCAGCAGCCTAAACCGGGACAGGGGTTTTGGCTACACCTTC. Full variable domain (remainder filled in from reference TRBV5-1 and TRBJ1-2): KAGVTQTPRYLIKTRGQQVTLSCSPISGHRSVSWYQQTPGQGLQFLFEYFSETQRNKGNFPGRFSGRQFSNSRSEMNVSTLELGDSALYLCASSLNRDRGFGYTFGSGTRLTVV.

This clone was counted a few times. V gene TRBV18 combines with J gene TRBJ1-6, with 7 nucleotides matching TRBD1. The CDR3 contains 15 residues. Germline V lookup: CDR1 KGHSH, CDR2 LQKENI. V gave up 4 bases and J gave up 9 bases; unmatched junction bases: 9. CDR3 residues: CASSHGGDRASPLHF. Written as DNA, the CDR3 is TGTGCCAGCTCACATGGGGGAGACAGGGCTTCACCCCTCCACTTT. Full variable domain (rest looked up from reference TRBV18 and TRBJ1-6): NAGVMQNPRHLVRRRGQEARLRCSPMKGHSHVYWYRQLPEEGLKFMVYLQKENIIDESGMPKERFSAEFPKEGPSILRIQQVVRGDSAAYFCASSHGGDRASPLHFGNGTRLTVT.

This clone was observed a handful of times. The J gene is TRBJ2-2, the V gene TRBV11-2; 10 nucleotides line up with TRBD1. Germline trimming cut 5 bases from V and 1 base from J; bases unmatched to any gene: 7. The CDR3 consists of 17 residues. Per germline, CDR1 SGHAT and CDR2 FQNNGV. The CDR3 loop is CASSLKTGGMNTGELFF. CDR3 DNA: TGTGCCAGCAGCCTCAAGACAGGGGGCATGAACACCGGGGAGCTGTTTTTT.

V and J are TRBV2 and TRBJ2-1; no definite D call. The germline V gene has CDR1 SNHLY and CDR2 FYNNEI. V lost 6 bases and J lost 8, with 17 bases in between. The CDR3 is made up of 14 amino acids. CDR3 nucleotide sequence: TGTGCCAGCAGCGCTTCTACCATCGGGTATGAGCAGTTCTTC. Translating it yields CASSASTIGYEQFF.

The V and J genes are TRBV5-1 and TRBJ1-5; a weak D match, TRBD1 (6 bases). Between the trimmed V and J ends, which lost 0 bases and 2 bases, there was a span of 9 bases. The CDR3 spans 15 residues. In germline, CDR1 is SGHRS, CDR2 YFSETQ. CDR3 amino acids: CASSLGDNGNQPQHF. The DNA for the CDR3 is TGCGCCAGCAGCTTGGGGGACAACGGCAATCAGCCCCAGCATTTT. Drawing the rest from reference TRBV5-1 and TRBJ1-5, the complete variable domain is KAGVTQTPRYLIKTRGQQVTLSCSPISGHRSVSWYQQTPGQGLQFLFEYFSETQRNKGNFPGRFSGRQFSNSRSEMNVSTLELGDSALYLCASSLGDNGNQPQHFGDGTRLSIL.

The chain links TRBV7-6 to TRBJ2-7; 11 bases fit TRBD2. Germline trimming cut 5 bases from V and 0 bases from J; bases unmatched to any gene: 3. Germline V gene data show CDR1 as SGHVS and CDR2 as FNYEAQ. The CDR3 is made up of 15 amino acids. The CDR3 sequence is CASSPGLAASYEQYF. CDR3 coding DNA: TGTGCCAGCAGCCCGGGACTAGCGGCCTCCTACGAGCAGTACTTC.

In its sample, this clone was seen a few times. The CDR3 is CASSVGTGANQPQHF. The DNA of the CDR3 is TGCGCCAGCAGCGTTGGGACAGGAGCTAATCAGCCCCAGCATTTT. The chain employs TRBV5-1 and TRBJ1-5, with 8 positions matching TRBD1. With V trimmed by 4 bases and J by 4 bases, 7 bases remained unmatched. Germline CDR1 and CDR2: SGHRS and YFSETQ. This CDR3 is 15 amino acids long.

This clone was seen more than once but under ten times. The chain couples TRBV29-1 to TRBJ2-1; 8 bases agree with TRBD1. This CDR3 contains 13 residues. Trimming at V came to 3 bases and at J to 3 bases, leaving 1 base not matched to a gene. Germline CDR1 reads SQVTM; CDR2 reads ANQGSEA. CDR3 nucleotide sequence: TGCAGCGTTGAGGGGACAGGCTACAATGAGCAGTTCTTC. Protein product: CSVEGTGYNEQFF.

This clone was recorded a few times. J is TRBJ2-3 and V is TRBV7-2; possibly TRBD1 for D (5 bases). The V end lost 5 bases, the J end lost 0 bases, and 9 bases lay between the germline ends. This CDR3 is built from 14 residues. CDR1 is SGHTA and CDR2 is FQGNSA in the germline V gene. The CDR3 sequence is CASSPRQSTDTQYF. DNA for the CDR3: TGTGCCAGCAGCCCGCGACAGAGCACAGATACGCAGTATTTT.

CDR3 bases: TGTGCCAGTAGTCAGCTAGGGGCGCGGAATGAGCAGTTCTTC. Encoded protein: CASSQLGARNEQFF. The V gene is TRBV19, the J gene TRBJ2-1, with D perhaps TRBD1 (5 bases). Trimming removed 5 bases at V and 7 bases at J, with 15 bases between. This CDR3 is built from 14 residues. Germline assignment: CDR1 LNHDA and CDR2 SQIVND (reference sequence).

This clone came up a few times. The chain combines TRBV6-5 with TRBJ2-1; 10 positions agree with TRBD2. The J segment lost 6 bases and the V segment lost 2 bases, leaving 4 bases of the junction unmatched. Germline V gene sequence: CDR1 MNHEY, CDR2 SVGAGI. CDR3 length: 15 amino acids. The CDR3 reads CASSYEAGGLNEQFF. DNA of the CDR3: TGTGCCAGCAGTTACGAAGCGGGGGGGCTCAATGAGCAGTTCTTC.

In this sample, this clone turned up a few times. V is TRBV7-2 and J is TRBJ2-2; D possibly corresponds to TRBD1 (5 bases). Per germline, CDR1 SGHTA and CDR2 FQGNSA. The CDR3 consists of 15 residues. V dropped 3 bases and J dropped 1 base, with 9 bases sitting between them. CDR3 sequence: CASSFRQLNTGELFF. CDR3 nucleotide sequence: TGTGCCAGCAGCTTTAGACAGTTGAACACCGGGGAGCTGTTTTTT.

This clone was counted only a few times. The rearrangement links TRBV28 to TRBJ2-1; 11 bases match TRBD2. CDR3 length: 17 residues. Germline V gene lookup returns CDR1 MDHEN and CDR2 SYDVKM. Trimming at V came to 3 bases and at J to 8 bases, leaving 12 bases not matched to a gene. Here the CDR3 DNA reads TGTGCCAGCAGTTTCACTGTGTCTAGCGGGAGGAGAGATGAGCAGTTCTTC. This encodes CASSFTVSSGRRDEQFF.

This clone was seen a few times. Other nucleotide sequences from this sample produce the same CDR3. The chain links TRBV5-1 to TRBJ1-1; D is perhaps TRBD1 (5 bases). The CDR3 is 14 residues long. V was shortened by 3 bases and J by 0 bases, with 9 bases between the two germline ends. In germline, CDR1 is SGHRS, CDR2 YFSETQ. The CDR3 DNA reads TGCGCCAGCAGCTCGGGGGGGGTGAACACTGAAGCTTTCTTT. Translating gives CASSSGGVNTEAFF.

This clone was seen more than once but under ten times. The CDR3 DNA reads TGTGCCAGCAGTCCCAGGGTAGGGAATCAGCCCCAGCATTTT. Residues: CASSPRVGNQPQHF. The chain couples TRBV2 to TRBJ1-5; TRBD1 is a possible D gene (5 bases). This CDR3 contains 14 residues. Trimming pared 5 bases from V and 4 bases from J, leaving 12 bases between. Germline V gene lookup returns CDR1 SNHLY and CDR2 FYNNEI.

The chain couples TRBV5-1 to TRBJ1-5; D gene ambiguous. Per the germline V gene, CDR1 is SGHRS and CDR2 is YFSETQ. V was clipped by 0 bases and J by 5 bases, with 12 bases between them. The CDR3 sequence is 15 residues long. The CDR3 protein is CASSLGLDGDQPQHF. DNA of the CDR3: TGCGCCAGCAGCTTGGGTCTGGACGGGGATCAGCCCCAGCATTTT.

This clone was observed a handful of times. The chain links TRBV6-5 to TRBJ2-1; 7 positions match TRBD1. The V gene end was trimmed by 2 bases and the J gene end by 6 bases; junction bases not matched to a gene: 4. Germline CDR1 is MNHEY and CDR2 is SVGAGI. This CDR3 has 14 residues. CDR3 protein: CASSYDRVSNEQFF. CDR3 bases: TGTGCCAGCAGTTACGACAGGGTATCCAATGAGCAGTTCTTC.

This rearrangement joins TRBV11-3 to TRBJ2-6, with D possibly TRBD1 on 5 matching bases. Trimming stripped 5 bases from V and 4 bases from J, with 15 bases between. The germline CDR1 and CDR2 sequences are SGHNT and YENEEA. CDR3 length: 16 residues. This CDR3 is CASSPGSGSGANVLTF. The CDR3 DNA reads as TGTGCCAGCAGCCCTGGCTCAGGGTCGGGGGCCAACGTCCTGACTTTC.

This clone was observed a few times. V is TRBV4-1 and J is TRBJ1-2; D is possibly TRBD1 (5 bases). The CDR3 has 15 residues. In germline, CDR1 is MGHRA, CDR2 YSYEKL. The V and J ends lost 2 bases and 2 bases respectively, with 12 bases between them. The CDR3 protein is CASSQIKKGNYGYTF. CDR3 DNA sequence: TGCGCCAGCAGCCAAATCAAGAAGGGGAACTATGGCTACACCTTC.

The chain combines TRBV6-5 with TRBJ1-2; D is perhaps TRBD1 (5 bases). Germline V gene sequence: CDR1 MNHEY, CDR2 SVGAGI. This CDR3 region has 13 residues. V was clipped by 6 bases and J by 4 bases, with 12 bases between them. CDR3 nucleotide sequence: TGTGCCAGCAGGCAGGGCTCACTCTATGGCTACACCTTC. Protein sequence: CASRQGSLYGYTF.

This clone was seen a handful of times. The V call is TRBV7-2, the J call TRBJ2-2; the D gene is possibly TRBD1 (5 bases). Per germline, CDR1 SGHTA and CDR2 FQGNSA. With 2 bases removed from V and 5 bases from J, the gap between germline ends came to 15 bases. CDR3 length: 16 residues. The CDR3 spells CASSLWGSAGTGELFF. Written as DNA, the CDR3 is TGTGCCAGCAGCTTATGGGGTTCCGCAGGGACCGGGGAGCTGTTTTTT.

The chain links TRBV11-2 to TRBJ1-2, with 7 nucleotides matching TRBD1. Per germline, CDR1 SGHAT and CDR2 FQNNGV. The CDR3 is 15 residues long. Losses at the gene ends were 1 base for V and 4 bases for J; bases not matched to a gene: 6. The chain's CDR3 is CASSLVRDRSYGYTF. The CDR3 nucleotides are TGTGCCAGCAGCTTAGTTCGGGACAGATCCTATGGCTACACCTTC.

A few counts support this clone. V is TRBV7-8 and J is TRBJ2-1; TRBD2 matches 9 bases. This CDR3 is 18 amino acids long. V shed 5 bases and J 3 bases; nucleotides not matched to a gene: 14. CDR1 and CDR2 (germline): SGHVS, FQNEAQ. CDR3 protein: CASSPTHGSGSSYNEQFF. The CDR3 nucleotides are TGTGCCAGCAGCCCTACCCATGGTAGCGGGAGTAGCTACAATGAGCAGTTCTTC.